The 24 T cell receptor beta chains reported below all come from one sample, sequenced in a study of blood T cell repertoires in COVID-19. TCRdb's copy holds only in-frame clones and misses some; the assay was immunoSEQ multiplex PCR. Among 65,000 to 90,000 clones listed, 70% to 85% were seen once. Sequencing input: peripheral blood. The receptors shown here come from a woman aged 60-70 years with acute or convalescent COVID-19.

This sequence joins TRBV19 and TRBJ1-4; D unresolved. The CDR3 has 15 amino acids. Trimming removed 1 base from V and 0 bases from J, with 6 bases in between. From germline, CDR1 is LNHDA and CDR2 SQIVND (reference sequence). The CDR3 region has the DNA TGTGCCAGTAGTATAGGAGAAACAACTAATGAAAAACTGTTTTTT. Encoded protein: CASSIGETTNEKLFF.

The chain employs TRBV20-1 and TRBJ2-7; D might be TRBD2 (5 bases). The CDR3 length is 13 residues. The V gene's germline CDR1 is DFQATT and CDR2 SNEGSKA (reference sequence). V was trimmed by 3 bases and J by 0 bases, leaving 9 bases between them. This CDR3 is CSASWTHSYEQYF. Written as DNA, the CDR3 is TGCAGTGCTAGTTGGACTCACTCCTACGAGCAGTACTTC.

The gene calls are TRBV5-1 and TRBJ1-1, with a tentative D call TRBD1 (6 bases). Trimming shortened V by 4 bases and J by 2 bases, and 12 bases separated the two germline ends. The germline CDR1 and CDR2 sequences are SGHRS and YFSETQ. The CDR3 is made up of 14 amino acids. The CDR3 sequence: CASSPGTLNTEAFF. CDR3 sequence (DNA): TGCGCCAGCAGCCCCGGGACACTAAACACTGAAGCTTTCTTT.

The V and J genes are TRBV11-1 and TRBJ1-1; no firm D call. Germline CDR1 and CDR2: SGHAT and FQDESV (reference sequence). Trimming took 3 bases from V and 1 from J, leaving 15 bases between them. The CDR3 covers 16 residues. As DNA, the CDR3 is TGTGCCAGCAGCTTGACCAGAACAGCCCGGAACACTGAAGCTTTCTTT. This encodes CASSLTRTARNTEAFF.

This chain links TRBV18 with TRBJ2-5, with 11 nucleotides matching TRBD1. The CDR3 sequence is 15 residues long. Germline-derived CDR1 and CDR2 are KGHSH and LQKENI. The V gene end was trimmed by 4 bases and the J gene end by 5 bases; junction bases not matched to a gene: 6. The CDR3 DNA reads TGTGCCAGCTCACGAGGACAGGGGGCTATCGAGACCCAGTACTTC. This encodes CASSRGQGAIETQYF.

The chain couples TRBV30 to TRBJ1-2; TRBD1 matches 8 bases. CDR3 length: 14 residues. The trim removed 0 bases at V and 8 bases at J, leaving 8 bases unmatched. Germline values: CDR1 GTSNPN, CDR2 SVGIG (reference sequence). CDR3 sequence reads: CAWSVSGGLLGYTF. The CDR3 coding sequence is TGTGCCTGGAGTGTCTCAGGGGGCCTTTTAGGCTACACCTTC.

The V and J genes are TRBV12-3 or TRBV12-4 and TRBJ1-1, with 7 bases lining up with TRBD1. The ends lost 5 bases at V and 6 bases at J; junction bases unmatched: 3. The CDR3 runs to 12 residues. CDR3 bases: TGTGCCAGCAGTCGGGACAGCCCTGAAGCTTTCTTT. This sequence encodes CASSRDSPEAFF.

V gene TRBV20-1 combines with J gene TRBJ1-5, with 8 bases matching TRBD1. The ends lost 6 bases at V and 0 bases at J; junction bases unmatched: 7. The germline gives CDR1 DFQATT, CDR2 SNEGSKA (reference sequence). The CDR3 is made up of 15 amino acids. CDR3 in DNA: TGCAGTGCCAGTCCGGGACAGGTTAGCAATCAGCCCCAGCATTTT. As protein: CSASPGQVSNQPQHF.

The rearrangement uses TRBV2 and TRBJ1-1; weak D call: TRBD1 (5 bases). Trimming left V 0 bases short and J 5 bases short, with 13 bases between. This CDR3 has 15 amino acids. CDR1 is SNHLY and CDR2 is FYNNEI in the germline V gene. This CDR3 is CASSEAEGVGTEAFF. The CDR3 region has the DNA TGTGCCAGCAGTGAAGCTGAAGGGGTAGGGACTGAAGCTTTCTTT.

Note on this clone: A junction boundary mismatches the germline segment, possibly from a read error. The CDR3 here is CASSPSPGDTEAFF. CDR3 DNA: TGTGCCAGCAGCCCCAGTCCAGGGGACACGGAAGCTTTCTTT. V usage is TRBV9 and J usage is TRBJ1-1, with D perhaps matching TRBD1 (6 bases). There are 14 residues in the CDR3. Germline assignment: CDR1 SGDLS and CDR2 YYNGEE.

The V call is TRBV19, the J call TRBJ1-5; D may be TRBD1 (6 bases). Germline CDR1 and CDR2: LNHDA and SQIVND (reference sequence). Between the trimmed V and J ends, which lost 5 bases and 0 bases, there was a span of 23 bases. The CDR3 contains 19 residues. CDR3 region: CASSGGRVSTLHSNQPQHF. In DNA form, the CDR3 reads TGTGCCAGTAGTGGGGGCCGGGTCTCTACCCTACATAGCAATCAGCCCCAGCATTTT.

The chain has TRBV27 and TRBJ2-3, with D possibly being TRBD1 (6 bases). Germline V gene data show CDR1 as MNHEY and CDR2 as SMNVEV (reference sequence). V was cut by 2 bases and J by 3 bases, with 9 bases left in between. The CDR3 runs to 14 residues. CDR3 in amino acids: CASSLKGGTDTQYF. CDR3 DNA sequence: TGTGCCAGCAGTTTAAAAGGGGGAACAGATACGCAGTATTTT.

CDR3 protein: CASKSNSPLHF. As DNA, the CDR3 is TGTGCCAGCAAATCAAATTCACCCCTCCACTTT. V usage is TRBV27 and J usage is TRBJ1-6; D unresolved. Trimming took 7 bases from V and 7 from J, leaving 5 bases between them. The germline CDR1 and CDR2 sequences are MNHEY and SMNVEV (reference sequence). The CDR3 has 11 amino acids.

The CDR3 reads CSVERGSYEQYF. The CDR3 bases are TGCAGCGTTGAACGGGGGTCCTACGAGCAGTACTTC. The rearrangement links TRBV29-1 to TRBJ2-7; weak D call: TRBD2 (6 bases). Germline V gene data show CDR1 as SQVTM and CDR2 as ANQGSEA. The CDR3 has 12 amino acids. Trimming took 2 bases from V and 1 from J, leaving 6 bases between them.

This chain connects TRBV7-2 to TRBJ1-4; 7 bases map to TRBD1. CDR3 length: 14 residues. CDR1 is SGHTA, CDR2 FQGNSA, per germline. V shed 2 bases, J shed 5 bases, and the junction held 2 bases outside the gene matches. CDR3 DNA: TGTGCCAGCAGCTTACAACAGGGGAATGAAAAACTGTTTTTT. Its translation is CASSLQQGNEKLFF. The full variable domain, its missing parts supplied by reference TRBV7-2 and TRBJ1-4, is GAGVSQSPSNKVTEKGKDVELRCDPISGHTALYWYRQSLGQGLEFLIYFQGNSAPDKSGLPSDRFSAERTGGSVSTLTIQRTQQEDSAVYLCASSLQQGNEKLFFGSGTQLSVL.

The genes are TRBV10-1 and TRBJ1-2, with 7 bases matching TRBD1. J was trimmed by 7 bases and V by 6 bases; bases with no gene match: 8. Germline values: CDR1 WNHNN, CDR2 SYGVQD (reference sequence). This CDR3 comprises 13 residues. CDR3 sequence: CASSPDRALGYTF. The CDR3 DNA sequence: TGCGCCAGCAGCCCCGACAGGGCCCTTGGCTACACCTTC.

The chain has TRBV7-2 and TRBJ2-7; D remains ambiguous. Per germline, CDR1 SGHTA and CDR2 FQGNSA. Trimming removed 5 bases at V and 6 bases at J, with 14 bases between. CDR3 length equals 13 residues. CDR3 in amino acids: CASSTASNSEQYF. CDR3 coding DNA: TGTGCCAGCAGCACCGCTTCGAACAGCGAGCAGTACTTC.

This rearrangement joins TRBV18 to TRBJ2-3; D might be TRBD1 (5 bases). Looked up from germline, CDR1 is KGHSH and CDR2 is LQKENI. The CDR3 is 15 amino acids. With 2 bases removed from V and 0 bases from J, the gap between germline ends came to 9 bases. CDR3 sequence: CASSPRGLSTDTQYF. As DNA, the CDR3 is TGTGCCAGCTCACCAAGGGGTCTGAGCACAGATACGCAGTATTTT.

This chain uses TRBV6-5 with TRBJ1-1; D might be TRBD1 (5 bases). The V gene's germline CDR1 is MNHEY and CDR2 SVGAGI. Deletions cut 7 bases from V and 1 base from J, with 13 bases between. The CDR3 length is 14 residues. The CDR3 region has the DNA TGTGCCAGCACTCCACAGGAGAGGAACACTGAAGCTTTCTTT. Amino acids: CASTPQERNTEAFF.

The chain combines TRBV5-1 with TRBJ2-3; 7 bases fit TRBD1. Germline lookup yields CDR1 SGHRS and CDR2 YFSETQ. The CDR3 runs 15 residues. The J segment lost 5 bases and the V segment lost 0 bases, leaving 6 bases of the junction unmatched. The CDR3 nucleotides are TGCGCCAGCAGCTTGGTACAGGGGCCCCTAGATACGCAGTATTTT. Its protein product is CASSLVQGPLDTQYF.

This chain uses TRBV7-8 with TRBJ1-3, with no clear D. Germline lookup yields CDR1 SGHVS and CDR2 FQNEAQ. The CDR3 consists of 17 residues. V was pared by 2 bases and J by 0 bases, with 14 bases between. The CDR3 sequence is CASSLMGGLSSGNTIYF. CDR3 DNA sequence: TGTGCCAGCAGCTTAATGGGCGGACTGTCCTCTGGAAACACCATATATTTT.

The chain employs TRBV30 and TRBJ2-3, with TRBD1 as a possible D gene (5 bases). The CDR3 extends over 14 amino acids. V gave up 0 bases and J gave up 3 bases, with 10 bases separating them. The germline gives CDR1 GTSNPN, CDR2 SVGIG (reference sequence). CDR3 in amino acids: CAWSVWGETDTQYF. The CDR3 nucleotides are TGTGCCTGGAGTGTTTGGGGCGAGACAGATACGCAGTATTTT.

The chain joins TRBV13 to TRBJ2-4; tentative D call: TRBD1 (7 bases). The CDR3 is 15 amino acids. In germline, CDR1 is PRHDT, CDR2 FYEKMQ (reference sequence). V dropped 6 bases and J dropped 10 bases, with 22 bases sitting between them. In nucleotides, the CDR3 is TGTGCCAGCAGACGGACAGGCCAGTCCCGGGGGATTCAGTACTTC. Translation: CASRRTGQSRGIQYF.

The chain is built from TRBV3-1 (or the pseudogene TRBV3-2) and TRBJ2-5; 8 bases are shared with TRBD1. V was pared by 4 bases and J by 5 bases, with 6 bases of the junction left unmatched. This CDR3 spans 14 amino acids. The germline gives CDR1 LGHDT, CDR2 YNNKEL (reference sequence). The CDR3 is CASSLDRGWETQYF. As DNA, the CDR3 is TGTGCCAGCAGCCTTGACAGGGGTTGGGAGACCCAGTACTTC.